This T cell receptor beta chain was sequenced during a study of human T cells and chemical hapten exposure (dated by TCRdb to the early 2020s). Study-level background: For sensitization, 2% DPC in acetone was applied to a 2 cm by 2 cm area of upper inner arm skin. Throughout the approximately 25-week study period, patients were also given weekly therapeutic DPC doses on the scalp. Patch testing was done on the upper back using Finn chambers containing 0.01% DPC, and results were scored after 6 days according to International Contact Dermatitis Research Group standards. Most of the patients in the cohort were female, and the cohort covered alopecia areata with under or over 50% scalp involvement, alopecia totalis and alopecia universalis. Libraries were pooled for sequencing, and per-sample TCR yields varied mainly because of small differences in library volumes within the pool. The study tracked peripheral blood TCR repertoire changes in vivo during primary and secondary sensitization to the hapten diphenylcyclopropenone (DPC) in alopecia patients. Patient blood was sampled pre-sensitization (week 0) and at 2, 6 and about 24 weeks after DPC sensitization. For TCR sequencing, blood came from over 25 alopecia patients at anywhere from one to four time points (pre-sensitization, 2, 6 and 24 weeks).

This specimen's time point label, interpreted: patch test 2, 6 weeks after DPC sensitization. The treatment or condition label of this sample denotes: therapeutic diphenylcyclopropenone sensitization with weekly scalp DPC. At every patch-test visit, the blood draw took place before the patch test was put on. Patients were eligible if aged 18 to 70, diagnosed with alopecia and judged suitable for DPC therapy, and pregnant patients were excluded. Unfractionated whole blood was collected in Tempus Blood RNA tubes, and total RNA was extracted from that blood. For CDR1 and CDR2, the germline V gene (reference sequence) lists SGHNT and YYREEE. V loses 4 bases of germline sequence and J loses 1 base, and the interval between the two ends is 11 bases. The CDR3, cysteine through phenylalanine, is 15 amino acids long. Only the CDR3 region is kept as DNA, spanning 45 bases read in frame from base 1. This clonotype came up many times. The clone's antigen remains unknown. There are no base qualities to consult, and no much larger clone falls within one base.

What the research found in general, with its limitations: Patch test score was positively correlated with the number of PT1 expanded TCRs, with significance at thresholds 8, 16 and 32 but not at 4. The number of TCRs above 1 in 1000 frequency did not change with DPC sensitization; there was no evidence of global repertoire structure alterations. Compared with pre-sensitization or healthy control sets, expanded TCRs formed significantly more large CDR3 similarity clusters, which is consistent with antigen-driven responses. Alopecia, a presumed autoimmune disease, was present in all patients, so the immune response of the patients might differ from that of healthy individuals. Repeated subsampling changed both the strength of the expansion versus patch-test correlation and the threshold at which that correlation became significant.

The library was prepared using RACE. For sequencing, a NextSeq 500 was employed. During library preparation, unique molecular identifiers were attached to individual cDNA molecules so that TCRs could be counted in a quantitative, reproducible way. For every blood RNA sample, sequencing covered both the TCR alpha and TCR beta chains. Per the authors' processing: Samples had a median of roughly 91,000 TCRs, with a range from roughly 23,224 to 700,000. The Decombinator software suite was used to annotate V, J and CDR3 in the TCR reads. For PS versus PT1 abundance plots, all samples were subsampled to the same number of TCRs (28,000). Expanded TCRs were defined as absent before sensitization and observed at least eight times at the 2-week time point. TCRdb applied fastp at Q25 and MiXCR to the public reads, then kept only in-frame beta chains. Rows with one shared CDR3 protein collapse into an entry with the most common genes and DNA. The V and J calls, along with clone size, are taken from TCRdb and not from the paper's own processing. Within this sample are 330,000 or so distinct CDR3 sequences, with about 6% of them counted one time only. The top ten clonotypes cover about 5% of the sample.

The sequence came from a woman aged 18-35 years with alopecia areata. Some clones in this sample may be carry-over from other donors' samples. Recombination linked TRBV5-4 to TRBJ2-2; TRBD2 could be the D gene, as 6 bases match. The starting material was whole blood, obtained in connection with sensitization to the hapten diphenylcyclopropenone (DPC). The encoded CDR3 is CASSPGGLNTGELFF. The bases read TGTGCCAGCAGCCCCGGGGGACTGAACACCGGGGAGCTGTTTTTT.